A selection of T cell receptor beta chains follows, all from one sample in a study of cytomegalovirus exposure and HLA in healthy donors. Assay: immunoSEQ multiplex PCR; the TCRdb copy retains only in-frame clones and omits some. The data contain about 100,000 clones, approximately 71% of them seen just once; the ten biggest clones take up around a tenth. Sequencing was done on a sample of PBMCs. These receptors all come from a male donor in good health and CMV-seropositive. Both conserved end residues are part of each CDR3. The D gene is left open where the match is weak. Some rows have no size entry. The others give once, few or many, or a class for an expanded clone.

j_call d_call v_call clone_size cdr3_aa cdr3_nt
TRBJ1-2 NA TRBV27 few CASSSGVSGYTF TGTGCCAGCAGTTCAGGGGTCTCTGGCTACACCTTC
TRBJ2-2 TRBD2 TRBV7-9 NA CASSPRTASGSFAGELFF TGTGCCAGCAGCCCCAGAACCGCGAGCGGGAGTTTCGCCGGGGAGCTGTTTTTT
TRBJ2-7 TRBD2 TRBV27 NA CASSLSGRGNTYEQYF TGTGCCAGCAGTTTATCGGGGAGGGGAAACACCTACGAGCAGTACTTC
TRBJ2-7 TRBD1 TRBV13 NA CASSRQGAHEQYF TGTGCCAGCAGCCGACAGGGGGCCCACGAGCAGTACTTC
TRBJ1-2 NA TRBV21-1 NA CASSGGGIGYGYTF TGTGCCAGCAGCGGGGGGGGAATCGGCTATGGCTACACCTTC
TRBJ1-6 NA TRBV27 few CASSPTGSAYNSPLHF TGTGCCAGCAGTCCGACCGGGTCAGCCTATAATTCACCCCTCCACTTT
TRBJ2-7 NA TRBV7-6 NA CASSLGRAYEQYF TGTGCCAGCAGCTTAGGGAGGGCCTACGAGCAGTACTTC
TRBJ2-7 NA TRBV5-6 NA CASSLAGKGNWAALGEQYF TGTGCCAGCAGCTTGGCCGGAAAGGGGAATTGGGCCGCTTTGGGCGAGCAGTACTTC
TRBJ2-4 TRBD2 TRBV5-1 NA CASSSGSGGNSQYF TGCGCCAGCAGCTCCGGGTCGGGAGGGAACAGTCAGTACTTC
TRBJ1-2 NA TRBV7-9 NA CASSLYGSNGYTF TGTGCCAGCAGCTTATACGGGAGCAATGGCTACACCTTC
TRBJ1-1 NA TRBV10-3 once CAIRGGRMNTEAFF TGTGCCATCAGGGGGGGACGGATGAACACTGAAGCTTTCTTT
TRBJ2-1 TRBD2 TRBV6-4 few CASSDWAGGPTNEQFF TGTGCCAGCAGTGACTGGGCGGGAGGCCCCACTAATGAGCAGTTCTTC
TRBJ1-2 NA TRBV2 NA CASSEERGWGYTF TGTGCCAGCAGTGAAGAACGGGGTTGGGGCTACACCTTC
TRBJ1-6 TRBD1 TRBV4-3 NA CASSQGTGFNSPLHF TGCGCCAGCAGCCAAGGGACAGGATTTAATTCACCCCTCCACTTT
TRBJ2-7 TRBD2 TRBV5-1 NA CASSSGTNPYEQYF TGCGCCAGCAGCTCCGGGACTAACCCCTACGAGCAGTACTTC
TRBJ2-7 TRBD1 TRBV18 NA CASSPSSPGQGAKQYF TGTGCCAGCTCACCTTCTTCTCCGGGACAGGGGGCTAAGCAGTACTTC
TRBJ2-7 NA TRBV21-1 NA CASSRVGTGGYEQYF TGTGCCAGCAGCAGGGTCGGGACAGGGGGCTACGAGCAGTACTTC
TRBJ1-1 TRBD1 TRBV18 once CASSPTRTGGDLNTEAFF TGTGCCAGCTCACCAACGAGAACAGGGGGTGATTTGAACACTGAAGCTTTCTTT
TRBJ1-1 NA TRBV28 NA CASSPTGKGYTEAFF TGTGCCAGCAGTCCCACAGGGAAGGGGTACACTGAAGCTTTCTTT
TRBJ2-1 NA TRBV2 few CASSDRRGDEQFF TGTGCCAGCAGTGATCGGCGGGGCGATGAGCAGTTCTTC
TRBJ1-5 NA TRBV28 NA CASSLIGPQGNQPQHF TGTGCCAGCAGTCTTATAGGTCCCCAGGGCAATCAGCCCCAGCATTTT
TRBJ2-5 TRBD1 TRBV13 NA CASSGQGAGETQYF TGTGCCAGCAGCGGACAGGGGGCAGGGGAGACCCAGTACTTC
TRBJ2-1 TRBD2 TRBV19 NA CASSLRVLERDSPYNEQFF TGTGCCAGTAGTTTAAGGGTTCTGGAGCGGGACTCCCCCTACAATGAGCAGTTCTTC
TRBJ2-4 NA TRBV7-9 NA CASSHRRGNIQYF TGTGCCAGCAGCCATCGAAGGGGGAACATTCAGTACTTC
TRBJ1-3 NA TRBV7-9 NA CAQSAGGNTIYF TGTGCCCAGTCAGCAGGGGGAAACACCATATATTTT
TRBJ2-5 NA TRBV29-1 NA CSVERSRQETQYF TGCAGCGTTGAAAGGAGCCGCCAAGAGACCCAGTACTTC
TRBJ2-2 TRBD2 TRBV19 NA CASSRTSGSTGELFF TGTGCCAGTAGCCGGACTAGCGGGAGCACCGGGGAGCTGTTTTTT
TRBJ1-1 NA TRBV10-3 NA CAISESRRTGSGTEAFF TGTGCCATCAGTGAGTCCCGGCGTACGGGTTCCGGGACTGAAGCTTTCTTT
TRBJ2-7 TRBD2 TRBV5-4 once CASSLAKAGAYEQYF TGTGCCAGCAGCTTGGCCAAAGCGGGAGCCTACGAGCAGTACTTC
TRBJ2-3 TRBD2 TRBV19 NA CATSLLAGGPEAADTQYF TGTGCCACCTCCTTACTAGCGGGAGGGCCAGAAGCGGCAGATACGCAGTATTTT
TRBJ2-3 TRBD1 TRBV7-9 NA CASTPTGSTDTQYF TGTGCCAGCACCCCGACAGGGAGCACAGATACGCAGTATTTT
TRBJ1-2 TRBD1 TRBV7-2 NA CASSLAPTLTGGDGYTF TGTGCCAGCAGCTTAGCTCCTACCTTAACAGGGGGCGATGGCTACACCTTC
TRBJ2-1 TRBD2 TRBV19 few CASSRTSKDEQFF TGTGCCAGTAGTAGGACTAGCAAAGATGAGCAGTTCTTC
TRBJ2-7 TRBD2 TRBV15 NA CATSSPREGGIPNYEQYF TGTGCCACCAGCAGTCCCAGGGAGGGCGGGATACCTAACTACGAGCAGTACTTC
TRBJ2-7 NA TRBV19 NA CASSTPGLFYEQYF TGTGCCAGTAGTACCCCGGGACTGTTCTACGAGCAGTACTTC
TRBJ2-3 TRBD2 TRBV6-1 NA CASSELAGIHTQYF TGTGCCAGCAGTGAACTAGCGGGGATCCATACGCAGTATTTT
TRBJ1-1 TRBD1 TRBV29-1 NA CSAYRGGEAFF TGCAGCGCTTACAGGGGTGGTGAAGCTTTCTTT
TRBJ2-3 NA TRBV4-1 few CASSQSYSDTQYF TGCGCCAGCAGCCAGTCCTATTCAGATACGCAGTATTTT
TRBJ1-2 NA TRBV6-6 NA CASSYQQGNGYTF TGTGCCAGCAGTTACCAACAGGGTAATGGCTACACCTTC
TRBJ2-7 TRBD1 TRBV7-6 NA CASSLGQGMWEQYF TGTGCCAGCAGCTTGGGACAGGGGATGTGGGAGCAGTACTTC
TRBJ1-2 TRBD1 TRBV6-1 NA CASIWGTGIGYTF TGTGCCAGCATTTGGGGGACAGGGATCGGCTACACCTTC
TRBJ1-5 NA TRBV5-1 NA CASSSGGSNQPQHF TGCGCCAGCAGCTCGGGTGGGAGCAATCAGCCCCAGCATTTT
TRBJ2-1 TRBD2 TRBV7-2 NA CASSLSQLAGVDDEQFF TGTGCCAGCAGCTTATCCCAACTAGCGGGAGTGGATGATGAGCAGTTCTTC
TRBJ1-2 NA TRBV10-3 NA CAISEEQGGYTF TGTGCCATCAGTGAAGAACAGGGCGGCTACACCTTC
TRBJ2-4 TRBD2 TRBV7-9 NA CASSFYVGGRVKNIQYF TGTGCCAGCAGTTTTTACGTGGGAGGGAGGGTCAAAAACATTCAGTACTTC
TRBJ1-1 NA TRBV19 NA CASSNGARLEAFF TGTGCCAGTAGTAATGGGGCACGCCTGGAAGCTTTCTTT
TRBJ2-3 NA TRBV5-1 NA CASSFGYSSTDTQYF TGCGCCAGCAGCTTTGGGTACAGCAGCACAGATACGCAGTATTTT
TRBJ2-2 TRBD2 TRBV11-2 NA CASGGGRPTGELFF TGTGCCAGCGGCGGCGGGAGGCCCACCGGGGAGCTGTTTTTT
TRBJ1-1 TRBD1 TRBV7-3 NA CASSLLPTGPGGAFF TGTGCCAGCAGCTTACTACCGACAGGGCCTGGGGGAGCTTTCTTT
TRBJ2-1 TRBD2 TRBV7-9 few CASSPPQLAFSGNEQFF TGTGCCAGCAGCCCTCCACAACTAGCGTTCTCAGGGAATGAGCAGTTCTTC
TRBJ2-7 NA TRBV7-8 NA CASNIGSSYEQYF TGTGCCAGCAACATTGGCTCCTCCTACGAGCAGTACTTC
TRBJ2-7 TRBD1 TRBV6-5 NA CASSSLVDRSYEQYF TGTGCCAGCAGTTCGCTCGTGGACAGGTCCTACGAGCAGTACTTC
TRBJ1-1 TRBD1 TRBV25-1 NA CASSESGRGRGTEAFF TGTGCCAGCAGTGAATCGGGCAGGGGGCGAGGGACTGAAGCTTTCTTT
TRBJ1-1 NA TRBV11-2 NA CASSPTRVNTEAFF TGTGCCAGCAGCCCTACGAGGGTAAACACTGAAGCTTTCTTT
TRBJ2-1 TRBD2 TRBV7-9 NA CASSRWRGTNNEQFF TGTGCCAGCAGCCGGTGGCGCGGGACTAACAATGAGCAGTTCTTC
TRBJ2-2 TRBD1 TRBV5-4 NA CASSSTGTPGELFF TGTGCCAGCAGCTCGACAGGGACCCCCGGGGAGCTGTTTTTT
TRBJ2-7 NA TRBV7-6 few CASSLEASWNEQYF TGTGCCAGCAGCTTAGAGGCTAGCTGGAACGAGCAGTACTTC